These 13 T cell receptor beta chains were sequenced from one sample in a study of blood T cell repertoires in COVID-19. The data were produced by immunoSEQ multiplex PCR, yet TCRdb's version contains in-frame clones alone and is incomplete. The repertoire holds around 500,000 clones, with around nine tenths as singletons. The sequenced sample was PBMCs or T cells enriched from blood (not recorded which). Receptor source: a woman aged 55-70 years who had recovered from COVID-19.

The chain has TRBV24-1 and TRBJ2-5; TRBD2 agrees at 8 bases. Per germline, CDR1 KGHDR and CDR2 SFDVKD. The CDR3 runs to 17 residues. With V trimmed by 4 bases and J by 2 bases, 11 bases remained unmatched. CDR3 DNA sequence: TGTGCCACCAGTGACCCCGGGGGGGAAGGGAAGCAAGAGACCCAGTACTTC. Translating it yields CATSDPGGEGKQETQYF.

This chain joins TRBV18 and TRBJ1-3; D not certain. V shed 3 bases and J shed 7 bases, with 10 bases lying between them. CDR3 size: 13 residues. CDR1 KGHSH and CDR2 LQKENI come from the germline V gene. The CDR3 sequence is CASSPSTENTIYF. The CDR3 coding sequence is TGTGCCAGCTCACCTTCCACGGAGAACACCATATATTTT. Complete variable domain (other parts from reference TRBV18 and TRBJ1-3): NAGVMQNPRHLVRRRGQEARLRCSPMKGHSHVYWYRQLPEEGLKFMVYLQKENIIDESGMPKERFSAEFPKEGPSILRIQQVVRGDSAAYFCASSPSTENTIYFGEGSWLTVV.

This clone was seen a few times. This chain joins TRBV7-2 and TRBJ1-2, with 9 nucleotides matching TRBD1. Germline assignment: CDR1 SGHTA and CDR2 FQGNSA. V shed 5 bases and J 4 bases; nucleotides not matched to a gene: 2. The length of the CDR3 is 13 residues. The DNA for the CDR3 is TGTGCCAGCAGCGCGACAGGGGGCTATGGCTACACCTTC. It yields the protein CASSATGGYGYTF.

Only one count was recorded for this clone. This chain connects TRBV6-5 to TRBJ1-5; 10 bases are a match to TRBD1. This CDR3 contains 15 residues. Germline V CDR1 and CDR2: MNHEY, SVGAGI. The junction had 8 bases not matched to a gene; V was cut back by 6 bases and J by 6 bases. CDR3 loop: CASSHDRGRSQPQHF. CDR3 in DNA: TGTGCCAGCAGCCATGACAGGGGGCGGTCTCAGCCCCAGCATTTT.

This sequence joins TRBV7-2 and TRBJ2-3; 9 nucleotides agree with TRBD2. The length of the CDR3 is 17 residues. The J segment lost 7 bases and the V segment lost 2 bases, leaving 13 bases of the junction unmatched. The germline CDR1 and CDR2 sequences are SGHTA and FQGNSA. The CDR3 spells CASSLWVLAGVAHTQYF. The CDR3 DNA follows: TGTGCCAGCAGCTTATGGGTGTTAGCGGGGGTAGCCCATACGCAGTATTTT.

Here the CDR3 DNA reads TGTGCCACCAGTGATACGACAGGGCCGGGAGAAAAACTGTTTTTT. Its translation: CATSDTTGPGEKLFF. This rearrangement joins TRBV24-1 to TRBJ1-4; 7 bases agree with TRBD1. CDR1 is KGHDR and CDR2 is SFDVKD in the germline V gene. CDR3 length: 15 residues. Losses at the gene ends were 3 bases for V and 8 bases for J; bases not matched to a gene: 8.

The chain joins TRBV3-1 (or the pseudogene TRBV3-2) to TRBJ1-4; a possible D gene is TRBD1 (5 bases). The CDR3 runs to 15 residues. Germline loops: CDR1 LGHDT, CDR2 YNNKEL (reference sequence). Between the trimmed V and J ends, which lost 5 bases and 5 bases, there was a span of 15 bases. The DNA of the CDR3 is TGTGCCAGCAGCGACCACAGGTTTGGCAATGAAAAACTGTTTTTT. Its translation is CASSDHRFGNEKLFF.

The chain is built from TRBV19 and TRBJ1-2; D is unclear. This CDR3 region has 15 residues. V was clipped by 7 bases and J by 1 base, with 16 bases between them. From germline, CDR1 is LNHDA and CDR2 SQIVND (reference sequence). The CDR3: CASTRSSTSNYGYTF. The CDR3 nucleotides are TGTGCCAGTACCCGAAGTTCCACCAGTAACTATGGCTACACCTTC.

V usage is TRBV6-5 and J usage is TRBJ1-2, with D possibly being TRBD1 (5 bases). The germline V gene has CDR1 MNHEY and CDR2 SVGAGI. This CDR3 has 15 residues. The V and J ends lost 5 bases and 7 bases respectively, with 20 bases between them. This chain's CDR3 is CASSRLTTASGGYTF. CDR3 coding DNA: TGTGCCAGCAGTCGGTTAACGACAGCCTCGGGTGGCTACACCTTC.

The chain employs TRBV11-2 and TRBJ1-2; 8 bases match TRBD1. With 5 bases clipped from V and 0 bases from J, the junction kept 5 bases outside the gene matches. CDR3 length: 15 amino acids. The germline V gene encodes CDR1 SGHAT and CDR2 FQNNGV. CDR3 residues: CASSRTGQANYGYTF. CDR3 sequence (DNA): TGTGCCAGCAGCCGAACGGGACAGGCTAACTATGGCTACACCTTC.

V and J are TRBV15 and TRBJ1-2; 7 nucleotides align to TRBD1. V lost 3 bases, J lost 6 bases, and 4 bases stayed unmatched. The CDR3 is made up of 13 amino acids. Looked up from germline, CDR1 is LNHNV and CDR2 is YYDKDF (reference sequence). The CDR3: CATSRRRGNGYTF. The CDR3 DNA sequence: TGTGCCACCAGCAGGCGCAGGGGGAATGGCTACACCTTC.

This clone appeared once. The chain uses TRBV9 and TRBJ2-6, with D maybe TRBD1 (5 bases). Germline lookup yields CDR1 SGDLS and CDR2 YYNGEE. This CDR3 comprises 17 residues. Trimming shortened V by 0 bases and J by 2 bases, and 12 bases separated the two germline ends. CDR3 in amino acids: CASSVDRYLAGANVLTF. CDR3 bases: TGTGCCAGCAGCGTAGACAGGTATTTGGCTGGGGCCAACGTCCTGACTTTC.

This rearrangement joins TRBV27 to TRBJ1-1; TRBD1 is a possible D gene (6 bases). In germline, CDR1 is MNHEY, CDR2 SMNVEV (reference sequence). V was shortened by 11 bases and J by 3 bases, with 16 bases between the two germline ends. The CDR3 is 13 residues long. This CDR3 reads CAAGVIGDTEAFF. CDR3 nucleotide sequence: TGTGCCGCAGGGGTTATTGGGGACACTGAAGCTTTCTTT.